A selection of T cell receptor beta chains follows, all from one sample in a study of cytomegalovirus exposure and HLA in healthy donors. Here immunoSEQ multiplex PCR was the method, and the copy in TCRdb shows in-frame clones only, minus some. Among 100,000 to 150,000 clones listed, roughly 80% were seen once. The sample was PBMCs. These receptors were collected from a man between 45 and 60 years old in good health and CMV-seropositive. Each CDR3 is given with its conserved first and last residue. A D gene is named only where the DNA matches it firmly. Part of the rows lack a size; the others show once, few, many or a class for expanded clones.

j_call: TRBJ1-2
clone_size: once
v_call: TRBV6-5
d_call: -
cdr3_nt: TGTGCCAGCCGACTGAGGGAGGATCCTAACTATGACTACACCTTC
cdr3_aa: CASRLREDPNYDYTF

j_call: TRBJ1-6
clone_size: -
v_call: TRBV7-2
d_call: TRBD1
cdr3_nt: TGTGCCAGCAGCTTGGTTCAGGGGGTAGGGTCACCCCTCCACTTT
cdr3_aa: CASSLVQGVGSPLHF

j_call: TRBJ1-1
clone_size: few
v_call: TRBV27
d_call: -
cdr3_nt: TGTGCCAGCAGCCTGATACAGGGCCTGAACACTGAAGCTTTCTTT
cdr3_aa: CASSLIQGLNTEAFF

j_call: TRBJ2-1
clone_size: -
v_call: TRBV9
d_call: -
cdr3_nt: TGTGCCAGCAGCGTAGACAGGATTCTCAATGAGCAGTTCTTC
cdr3_aa: CASSVDRILNEQFF

j_call: TRBJ2-3
clone_size: -
v_call: TRBV6-5
d_call: TRBD2
cdr3_nt: TGTGCCAGCAGGCTCTCTAGCGGCCGCACAGATACGCAGTATTTT
cdr3_aa: CASRLSSGRTDTQYF

j_call: TRBJ1-1
clone_size: few
v_call: TRBV4-3
d_call: TRBD1
cdr3_nt: TGCGCCAGCAGCCCTCCGGACAGGGTGAGTCCAGCTTTCTTT
cdr3_aa: CASSPPDRVSPAFF

j_call: TRBJ1-4
clone_size: -
v_call: TRBV5-1
d_call: TRBD1
cdr3_nt: TGCGCCAGCAGCGAACAGGGGTCAACTAATGAAAAACTGTTTTTT
cdr3_aa: CASSEQGSTNEKLFF

j_call: TRBJ1-6
clone_size: -
v_call: TRBV5-4
d_call: -
cdr3_nt: TGTGCCAGCAGCATCCGGGACTATAATTCACCCCTCCACTTT
cdr3_aa: CASSIRDYNSPLHF

j_call: TRBJ2-3
clone_size: -
v_call: TRBV19
d_call: -
cdr3_nt: TGTGCCAGTAGTAGGCCCGGGACAGATACGCAGTATTTT
cdr3_aa: CASSRPGTDTQYF

j_call: TRBJ2-1
clone_size: -
v_call: TRBV7-2
d_call: -
cdr3_nt: TGTGCCAGCACCTCCGGCGGGGAGTACAATGAGCAGTTCTTC
cdr3_aa: CASTSGGEYNEQFF

j_call: TRBJ2-3
clone_size: -
v_call: TRBV7-2
d_call: TRBD2
cdr3_nt: TGTGCCAGCAGGGCCTCAGGCGGGAGGGCGCGTCCTAGCACAGATACGCAGTATTTT
cdr3_aa: CASRASGGRARPSTDTQYF

j_call: TRBJ1-2
clone_size: -
v_call: TRBV29-1
d_call: -
cdr3_nt: TGCAGCGTTGAAGTGGCAGGAGGAGGCTACACCTTC
cdr3_aa: CSVEVAGGGYTF

j_call: TRBJ2-1
clone_size: few
v_call: TRBV5-1
d_call: -
cdr3_nt: TGCGCCAGCAGCTTGGGTCCGGAGAATGAGCAGTTCTTC
cdr3_aa: CASSLGPENEQFF

j_call: TRBJ2-2
clone_size: -
v_call: TRBV28
d_call: -
cdr3_nt: TGTGCCAGCAGGTCGGCGGTCGTTGCGGGGGAGCTGTTTTTT
cdr3_aa: CASRSAVVAGELFF

j_call: TRBJ1-2
clone_size: -
v_call: TRBV7-8
d_call: -
cdr3_nt: TGTGCCAGCAGCTCTCGGGTTCAGGGTTATGGCTACACCTTC
cdr3_aa: CASSSRVQGYGYTF

j_call: TRBJ2-3
clone_size: -
v_call: TRBV6-6
d_call: TRBD2
cdr3_nt: TGTGCCAGCAGTACGGGACTAGCGGGGACAGATACGCAGTATTTT
cdr3_aa: CASSTGLAGTDTQYF

j_call: TRBJ1-5
clone_size: -
v_call: TRBV10-3
d_call: -
cdr3_nt: TGTGCCATCCAGGGGACCAACAATCAGCCCCAGCATTTT
cdr3_aa: CAIQGTNNQPQHF

j_call: TRBJ1-1
clone_size: -
v_call: TRBV4-1
d_call: -
cdr3_nt: TGCGCCAGCTCCCAGACAACTGAAGCTTTCTTT
cdr3_aa: CASSQTTEAFF

j_call: TRBJ2-1
clone_size: -
v_call: TRBV19
d_call: -
cdr3_nt: TGTGCCAGTAGTCCTTCAAGCTCGACCCGGGGCAATGAGCAGTTCTTC
cdr3_aa: CASSPSSSTRGNEQFF

j_call: TRBJ1-3
clone_size: -
v_call: TRBV4-1
d_call: -
cdr3_nt: TGCGCCAGCAGCCCCAGTCCTCGAAATTACTACTCTGGAAACACCATATATTTT
cdr3_aa: CASSPSPRNYYSGNTIYF

j_call: TRBJ1-1
clone_size: -
v_call: TRBV5-6
d_call: -
cdr3_nt: TGTGCCAGCAGCCGAATTATGGAGGGCCCCGCGAACACTGAAGCTTTCTTT
cdr3_aa: CASSRIMEGPANTEAFF

j_call: TRBJ2-7
clone_size: -
v_call: TRBV10-3
d_call: -
cdr3_nt: TGTGCCATCAGCCCTAGCGCAGGCTCCTACGAGCAGTACTTC
cdr3_aa: CAISPSAGSYEQYF

j_call: TRBJ2-5
clone_size: few
v_call: TRBV5-1
d_call: TRBD1
cdr3_nt: TGCGCCAGCAGCCGGCTGGGACAGGGTCTCGGATGGACCCAGTACTTC
cdr3_aa: CASSRLGQGLGWTQYF